This is a list of T cell receptor beta chains from one sample in a study of blood T cell repertoires in COVID-19. Only in-frame clones appear in the TCRdb table, and some are missing; sequencing was by immunoSEQ multiplex PCR. The sample lists under 300,000 clones; over 90% were seen once. Sequenced: peripheral blood. These receptors all stem from a man aged 25-45 years with COVID-19, enrolled during active disease. Each CDR3 is given with its conserved first and last residue. The D gene is left open where the match is weak. A clone size is listed for some rows: how often the clone was seen (once, few, many), or a class if it is expanded.

clone size: NA
D gene: TRBD1
J gene: TRBJ1-3
V gene: TRBV5-1
CDR3 DNA: TGCGCCAGCAGCTTGCCCCGGGACAGGGCGGGTGGAAACACCATATATTTT
CDR3 protein: CASSLPRDRAGGNTIYF

clone size: NA
D gene: TRBD2
J gene: TRBJ2-7
V gene: TRBV29-1
CDR3 DNA: TGCAGCGTTGTTAGGGAGGGCAGCTCCTACGAGCAGTACTTC
CDR3 protein: CSVVREGSSYEQYF

clone size: NA
D gene: NA
J gene: TRBJ1-1
V gene: TRBV11-2
CDR3 DNA: TGTGCCAGCAGCTTAGGGCAGGGGAACACTGAAGCTTTCTTT
CDR3 protein: CASSLGQGNTEAFF

clone size: NA
D gene: NA
J gene: TRBJ2-5
V gene: TRBV7-3
CDR3 DNA: TGTGCCAGCAGTTCAAACAAGTACTTC
CDR3 protein: CASSSNKYF

clone size: NA
D gene: TRBD1
J gene: TRBJ1-2
V gene: TRBV2
CDR3 DNA: TGTGCCAGCAGTGGACAGGGAAACTATGGCTACACCTTC
CDR3 protein: CASSGQGNYGYTF

clone size: NA
D gene: NA
J gene: TRBJ1-2
V gene: TRBV25-1
CDR3 DNA: TGTGCCAGCAGTGAAGGAGGGAAGGGCTACACCTTC
CDR3 protein: CASSEGGKGYTF

clone size: NA
D gene: NA
J gene: TRBJ2-2
V gene: TRBV25-1
CDR3 DNA: TGTGCCAGCAGTGAACGGATCGGTGGGGCCAACACCGGGGAGCTGTTTTTT
CDR3 protein: CASSERIGGANTGELFF

clone size: NA
D gene: TRBD1
J gene: TRBJ1-1
V gene: TRBV5-4
CDR3 DNA: TGTGCCAGCAGCCCTTGGGACAGGGGGGGGTACACTGAAGCTTTCTTT
CDR3 protein: CASSPWDRGGYTEAFF

clone size: NA
D gene: NA
J gene: TRBJ1-2
V gene: TRBV12-5
CDR3 DNA: TGTGCTAGTGGTTTGGTATCCCCAGGGAACTATGGCTACACCTTC
CDR3 protein: CASGLVSPGNYGYTF

clone size: NA
D gene: NA
J gene: TRBJ2-7
V gene: TRBV30
CDR3 DNA: TGTGCCTGGAGTTGGGGCGGAGCCTACGAGCAGTACTTC
CDR3 protein: CAWSWGGAYEQYF

clone size: NA
D gene: TRBD2
J gene: TRBJ2-1
V gene: TRBV6-4
CDR3 DNA: TGTGCCAGCAGCGCGGCTAGCGGGGCCACTGAGCTCTTC
CDR3 protein: CASSAASGATELF

clone size: NA
D gene: NA
J gene: TRBJ1-2
V gene: TRBV27
CDR3 DNA: TGTGCCAGCAGTCCACGACAGACGCCTAACTATGGCTACACCTTC
CDR3 protein: CASSPRQTPNYGYTF

clone size: NA
D gene: NA
J gene: TRBJ1-3
V gene: TRBV10-1
CDR3 DNA: TGCGCCAGCAGTGAGACAGGGAACTCTGGAAACACCATATATTTT
CDR3 protein: CASSETGNSGNTIYF

clone size: NA
D gene: NA
J gene: TRBJ2-3
V gene: TRBV6-1
CDR3 DNA: TGTGCCAGCAGTGAACTCCACACCGCCCCAACAGATACGCAGTATTTT
CDR3 protein: CASSELHTAPTDTQYF

clone size: NA
D gene: NA
J gene: TRBJ2-7
V gene: TRBV2
CDR3 DNA: TGTGCCAGCAGTGACAGGGCTTCCGAGCAGTACTTC
CDR3 protein: CASSDRASEQYF

clone size: NA
D gene: TRBD1
J gene: TRBJ2-1
V gene: TRBV3-1/TRBV3-2
CDR3 DNA: TGTGCCAGCAGCCAAGTCGCTCGGACAGGGGGTGGCAATGAGCAGTTCTTC
CDR3 protein: CASSQVARTGGGNEQFF

clone size: NA
D gene: NA
J gene: TRBJ1-2
V gene: TRBV9
CDR3 DNA: TGTGCCAGCAGCGAGGGCTCCGGCGGGGGCTACACCTTC
CDR3 protein: CASSEGSGGGYTF

clone size: NA
D gene: TRBD1
J gene: TRBJ1-6
V gene: TRBV25-1
CDR3 DNA: TGTGCCAGCAGTGAAACGGGACAGGGCTACGTTGGGGGTTCACCCCTCCACTTT
CDR3 protein: CASSETGQGYVGGSPLHF

clone size: NA
D gene: TRBD1
J gene: TRBJ2-2
V gene: TRBV7-9
CDR3 DNA: TGTGCCAGCAGCCCCACTCCGGGACAGGGACCCACCGGGGAGCTGTTTTTT
CDR3 protein: CASSPTPGQGPTGELFF

clone size: NA
D gene: NA
J gene: TRBJ1-2
V gene: TRBV5-1
CDR3 DNA: TGCGCCAGCAGTTCGGCCCCCCGGGGGGCGGTTGGCTACACCTTC
CDR3 protein: CASSSAPRGAVGYTF

clone size: NA
D gene: TRBD2
J gene: TRBJ2-7
V gene: TRBV10-3
CDR3 DNA: TGTGCCATCAGTGAGTCTGTTAGCGGGGCATCCGAGCAGTACTTC
CDR3 protein: CAISESVSGASEQYF

clone size: NA
D gene: TRBD1
J gene: TRBJ1-2
V gene: TRBV5-6
CDR3 DNA: TGTGCCAGCAGCCCCAGGCCAGGGGGCGATGGCTACACCTTC
CDR3 protein: CASSPRPGGDGYTF

clone size: NA
D gene: NA
J gene: TRBJ1-6
V gene: TRBV27
CDR3 DNA: TGTGCCAGCAGTTTCGGGCAGGGCTCCTATAATTCACCCCTCCACTTT
CDR3 protein: CASSFGQGSYNSPLHF

clone size: NA
D gene: TRBD1
J gene: TRBJ1-3
V gene: TRBV9
CDR3 DNA: TGTGCCAGCAGCGTAGAGGCCGTAAAGCCCAGGGGGGGAAACACCATATATTTT
CDR3 protein: CASSVEAVKPRGGNTIYF

clone size: NA
D gene: NA
J gene: TRBJ1-1
V gene: TRBV11-2
CDR3 DNA: TGTGCCAGCAGGGGCATGTGGGGCGGCACTGAAGCTTTCTTT
CDR3 protein: CASRGMWGGTEAFF

clone size: NA
D gene: NA
J gene: TRBJ2-5
V gene: TRBV10-3
CDR3 DNA: TGTGCCATCAGGGACAAGTATCGAGAGACCCAGTACTTC
CDR3 protein: CAIRDKYRETQYF

clone size: NA
D gene: TRBD1
J gene: TRBJ1-6
V gene: TRBV3-1/TRBV3-2
CDR3 DNA: TGTGCCAGCAGCCAAGGGGGGACAGAAAATTCACCCCTCCACTTT
CDR3 protein: CASSQGGTENSPLHF

clone size: NA
D gene: NA
J gene: TRBJ1-6
V gene: TRBV6-5
CDR3 DNA: TGTGCCAGCAGTACACCTGACTCCTATAATTCACCCCTCCACTTT
CDR3 protein: CASSTPDSYNSPLHF

clone size: NA
D gene: NA
J gene: TRBJ1-6
V gene: TRBV27
CDR3 DNA: TGTGCCAGCAGTTCCGCAGGAGGCTACACTAATTCACCCCTCCACTTT
CDR3 protein: CASSSAGGYTNSPLHF

clone size: few
D gene: NA
J gene: TRBJ1-3
V gene: TRBV9
CDR3 DNA: TGTGCCAGCAGCGTGTCGTCCATCTCGGGTACCTACTCTGGAAACACCATATATTTT
CDR3 protein: CASSVSSISGTYSGNTIYF

clone size: few
D gene: TRBD1
J gene: TRBJ1-1
V gene: TRBV30
CDR3 DNA: TGTGCCTCCAAGACAGGGGGGGCTGAAGCTTTCTTT
CDR3 protein: CASKTGGAEAFF

clone size: NA
D gene: NA
J gene: TRBJ2-5
V gene: TRBV6-7
CDR3 DNA: TGTGCCAGCAGTTACCAGGCACAGGGCCAGGAGACCCAGTACTTC
CDR3 protein: CASSYQAQGQETQYF

clone size: NA
D gene: TRBD1
J gene: TRBJ1-2
V gene: TRBV13
CDR3 DNA: TGTGCCAGCAGCTTAGGTCTGACAGGGAACGGCTACACCTTC
CDR3 protein: CASSLGLTGNGYTF